Listed below are T cell receptor beta chains from one sample, sequenced in a study of PD-1 blockade in classical Hodgkin lymphoma. Libraries were prepared by immunoSEQ multiplex PCR; TCRdb keeps only in-frame clonotypes and omits some of them. The data show about 90,000 clones, nearly 90% seen once. The sequencing here drew on peripheral blood mononuclear cells (PBMCs), taken before the second cycle of nivolumab. The receptors stem from a human donor with classical Hodgkin lymphoma. CDR3s include the opening cysteine and the closing phenylalanine or tryptophan. A D gene is named only where the DNA matches it firmly. Expanded clones get a size class; other rows say once, few or many, or leave the size out.

D,V,J,size,CDR3,DNA
-,TRBV27,TRBJ1-2,few,CASGPGAGTNYGYTF,TGTGCCAGCGGACCTGGGGCGGGTACTAACTATGGCTACACCTTC
-,TRBV5-1,TRBJ2-7,-,CASSTTGSYEQYF,TGCGCCAGCAGCACGACAGGCTCCTACGAGCAGTACTTC
-,TRBV4-1,TRBJ2-7,-,CASSQGTRYEQYF,TGCGCCAGCAGCCAAGGTACACGCTACGAGCAGTACTTC
-,TRBV7-7,TRBJ2-1,-,CASSLGKNEQFF,TGTGCCAGCAGCTTAGGCAAAAATGAGCAGTTCTTC
-,TRBV29-1,TRBJ1-5,-,CSVEVAGKRSNQPQHF,TGCAGCGTTGAGGTTGCAGGGAAGCGTAGCAATCAGCCCCAGCATTTT
-,TRBV5-8,TRBJ1-4,-,CASSLSGVNEKLFF,TGTGCCAGCAGCTTGTCCGGGGTCAATGAAAAACTGTTTTTT
-,TRBV6-1,TRBJ2-3,-,CASSGTTLTDTQYF,TGTGCCAGCAGCGGGACAACCCTCACAGATACGCAGTATTTT
TRBD2,TRBV7-9,TRBJ2-1,-,CASSSPTSGKGNEQFF,TGTGCCAGCAGCTCCCCGACTAGCGGGAAAGGCAATGAGCAGTTCTTC
-,TRBV7-9,TRBJ2-3,-,CASSPPDTFTDTQYF,TGTGCCAGCAGCCCACCCGACACGTTCACAGATACGCAGTATTTT
TRBD1,TRBV11-2,TRBJ1-1,-,CASSLGPGGAMNTEAFF,TGTGCCAGCAGCTTAGGCCCAGGGGGGGCTATGAACACTGAAGCTTTCTTT
-,TRBV30,TRBJ1-5,few,CAWSLLGVNQPQHF,TGTGCCTGGAGTCTATTGGGTGTAAATCAGCCCCAGCATTTT
TRBD1,TRBV5-6,TRBJ2-7,-,CASSLPGQGYEQYF,TGTGCCAGCAGCTTGCCGGGACAGGGCTACGAGCAGTACTTC
-,TRBV28,TRBJ1-2,-,CASSFTASSYGYTF,TGTGCCAGCAGTTTTACTGCCAGCTCCTATGGCTACACCTTC
TRBD1,TRBV5-5,TRBJ1-2,once,CASSLAAGGIYGYTF,TGTGCCAGCAGCTTGGCCGCAGGGGGGATTTATGGCTACACCTTC
-,TRBV20-1,TRBJ2-7,-,CSAREGHEQYF,TGCAGTGCTAGAGAGGGCCACGAGCAGTACTTC
TRBD1,TRBV2,TRBJ1-4,-,CASKGQGAPNEKLFF,TGTGCCAGCAAGGGACAGGGGGCGCCTAATGAAAAACTGTTTTTT
-,TRBV19,TRBJ2-4,-,CASSIRDHGVAKNIQYF,TGTGCCAGTAGTATCAGGGACCACGGGGTAGCCAAAAACATTCAGTACTTC
-,TRBV4-1,TRBJ2-3,-,CASSQDENTDTQYF,TGCGCCAGCAGCCAAGATGAGAACACAGATACGCAGTATTTT
-,TRBV7-2,TRBJ2-2,-,CASSAHRDRIVTGELFF,TGTGCCAGCAGCGCCCACAGGGATCGGATCGTCACCGGGGAGCTGTTTTTT
TRBD2,TRBV10-2,TRBJ2-7,once,CASSELYRTSGFYEQYF,TGCGCCAGCAGTGAATTATATCGGACTAGCGGATTCTACGAGCAGTACTTC
TRBD1,TRBV5-4,TRBJ1-1,-,CASSLPPGQGNTEAFF,TGTGCCAGCAGCCTACCACCGGGACAGGGGAACACTGAAGCTTTCTTT
-,TRBV4-1,TRBJ2-7,-,CASSQDNTGTTYEQYF,TGCGCCAGCAGCCAAGATAACACCGGGACAACCTACGAGCAGTACTTC
TRBD1,TRBV5-4,TRBJ2-5,-,CASSPGTGENEETQYF,TGTGCCAGCAGCCCCGGGACAGGGGAGAACGAAGAGACCCAGTACTTC
-,TRBV15,TRBJ2-5,-,CATSRGRIEETQYF,TGTGCCACCAGCAGGGGCCGGATTGAGGAGACCCAGTACTTC
TRBD1,TRBV6-1,TRBJ1-1,-,CASSEDRGDTEAFF,TGTGCCAGCAGTGAAGACAGGGGGGACACTGAAGCTTTCTTT
TRBD2,TRBV9,TRBJ2-1,-,CASSLETSGGPSSYNEQFF,TGTGCCAGCAGCCTAGAGACTAGCGGGGGGCCGAGCTCCTACAATGAGCAGTTCTTC
-,TRBV4-2,TRBJ1-1,once,CASSPTGNTEAFF,TGTGCCAGCAGCCCGACAGGGAACACTGAAGCTTTCTTT
TRBD2,TRBV30,TRBJ2-7,-,CALKWTSGSGPYEQYF,TGTGCCTTAAAGTGGACTAGCGGGAGTGGCCCCTACGAGCAGTACTTC
-,TRBV28,TRBJ2-3,-,CASRSGDSAYTDTQYF,TGTGCCAGCAGATCCGGGGACTCCGCCTACACAGATACGCAGTATTTT
-,TRBV5-1,TRBJ2-4,-,CASSLGRTRDIQYF,TGCGCCAGCAGCTTGGGACGGACAAGGGACATTCAGTACTTC
TRBD2,TRBV18,TRBJ2-5,-,CASSRGVAGGEETQYF,TGTGCCAGCTCCCGAGGGGTAGCGGGAGGGGAAGAGACCCAGTACTTC
TRBD2,TRBV10-1,TRBJ2-1,-,CASSDSGSAMDEQFF,TGCGCCAGCAGTGACAGCGGGAGCGCAATGGATGAGCAGTTCTTC